The rows below give T cell receptor beta chains drawn from one sample of a study of T cell clonotyping in hematopoietic cell transplantation. The protocol was immunoSEQ multiplex PCR, while the TCRdb copy is restricted to in-frame clones and leaves out a portion. The sample lists 55,000 to 70,000 clones, just under 95% occurring once. Material for sequencing was peripheral blood mononuclear cells. The receptors stem from a man aged 50-60 years in good health. Some clones in this sample may be carry-over from other donors' samples. Both conserved end residues are part of each CDR3.

v_gene: TRBV7-2
CDR3aa: CASSLSGGVQYF

v_gene: TRBV5-5
CDR3aa: CASSLRGPSYEQYF

v_gene: TRBV5-1
CDR3aa: CASSYRQGQGYYGYTF

v_gene: TRBV5-1
CDR3aa: CASSLTGGVETQYF

v_gene: TRBV5-1
CDR3aa: CASSLGPAGETQYF

v_gene: TRBV7-2
CDR3aa: CASSLVDRAQETQYF

v_gene: TRBV28
CDR3aa: CASSLLITGQETQYF

v_gene: TRBV19
CDR3aa: CASSMGQFNTEAFF

v_gene: TRBV10-3
CDR3aa: CAISDPSGRSEQYF

v_gene: TRBV5-1
CDR3aa: CASSLAALDIQYF

v_gene: TRBV6-5
CDR3aa: CASSHLSGSLDEQFF

v_gene: TRBV19
CDR3aa: CASTPGTGVGYTF

v_gene: TRBV29-1
CDR3aa: CSVGPGTTEAFF

v_gene: TRBV6-4
CDR3aa: CATECHRAAIKYLAKNIQYF

v_gene: TRBV21-1
CDR3aa: CASSGWTVNQPQHF

v_gene: TRBV5-1
CDR3aa: CASSLGSKDQPQHF

v_gene: TRBV5-8
CDR3aa: CASRRINSPLHF

v_gene: TRBV6-1
CDR3aa: CASSLRISQPQHF

v_gene: TRBV29-1
CDR3aa: CSVKPTGTTEAFF

v_gene: TRBV19
CDR3aa: CASSARDSNSYEQYF

v_gene: TRBV19
CDR3aa: CASSILPNEQFF

v_gene: TRBV28
CDR3aa: CASSSTPLGETQYF

v_gene: TRBV29-1
CDR3aa: CSVPGRTALEEQYF

v_gene: TRBV2
CDR3aa: CASSEEETNYGYTF

v_gene: TRBV7-2
CDR3aa: CASSSPPGQSQYF

v_gene: TRBV29-1
CDR3aa: CSVEDAGAGNTEAFF

v_gene: TRBV6-5
CDR3aa: CASSYVGGDGYEQYF

v_gene: TRBV29-1
CDR3aa: CSVVGPRYEQYF